This record concerns one TCR beta chain sequence. The antigen is undetermined. The table came from immunoSEQ multiplex PCR; TCRdb's copy has only in-frame clones and leaves some out. This table has over 130,000 clones, around 90% appearing once. The V gene's germline CDR1 is SNHLY and CDR2 FYNNEI. The V end lost 5 bases, the J end lost 0 bases, and 14 bases lay between the germline ends. The CDR3 has 17 residues. This entry is derived from a study of T cell responses to AZD1222 COVID-19 vaccine. Overall study findings and caveats: Baseline seropositives among AZD1222 recipients totaled only five or six. Mostly white British, mostly female donors; authors suggested clonal diversity may be underestimated. When two AZD1222 doses had been given, Spike-specific TCR breadth and depth rose. Sampled repertoires all dated from after the peak T cell response.

Sample: peripheral blood, taken 28 days after the second AZD1222 dose. The origin of this receptor is an adult who received the AZD1222 COVID-19 vaccine. The J gene is TRBJ1-6, the V gene TRBV2; D perhaps matches TRBD1 (5 bases). CDR3 protein: CASSTGRQSSYNSPLHF. The CDR3 coding sequence is TGTGCCAGCAGTACGGGACGGCAGAGCTCCTATAATTCACCCCTCCACTTT.